A single sample gave rise to the 18 T cell receptor beta chains below, sequenced in a study of CXCR3-negative and CXCR3-positive naive CD8 T cells. Researchers prepared the TRB cDNA libraries using 5' RACE with UMI labels. TCRdb re-called the 5' RACE reads and gives one entry per CDR3 protein, without DNA. With 55,000 to 65,000 distinct CDR3 sequences in the sample, the ten largest clones hold around 4%. Material for sequencing was naive CXCR3- CD8+ T cells from blood. Subset meaning: CD45RO-CCR7+CD27+CD95- naive CD8+ T cells lacking CXCR3 (TNR3-). The receptors stem from a human donor in good health. Some clones in this sample may be carry-over from other donors' samples.

The chain recombines TRBV4-1 with TRBJ2-1. The germline CDR1 and CDR2 sequences are MGHRA and YSYEKL. The CDR3 has 12 residues. CDR3 region: CASSQDKNEQFF.

The rearrangement uses TRBV20-1 and TRBJ1-6; TCRdb's D call, TRBD1, is unchecked because there is no DNA. The CDR3 runs 14 residues. Germline CDR1 and CDR2: DFQATT and SNEGSKA (reference sequence). This CDR3 reads CSARGRGESSPLHF.

The V and J genes are TRBV9 and TRBJ1-3; TCRdb's D call of TRBD1 is untestable without DNA. Per germline, CDR1 SGDLS and CDR2 YYNGEE. This CDR3 contains 14 residues. CDR3 sequence reads: CASSLTGFGNTIYF.

The chain has TRBV20-1 and TRBJ1-2; no DNA is available, so the TRBD1 call from TCRdb remains unchecked. The CDR3 covers 14 residues. Germline CDR1 and CDR2: DFQATT and SNEGSKA (reference sequence). This chain's CDR3 is CSAREGWGSYGYTF.

The rearrangement joins TRBV25-1 to TRBJ1-6; the TCRdb D gene call, TRBD1, has no DNA to confirm it. In germline, CDR1 is MGHDK, CDR2 SYGVNS. This CDR3 is 14 amino acids long. The CDR3 region is CASIHQGENSPLHF.

The chain combines TRBV20-1 with TRBJ2-3; no DNA is available, so the TRBD2 call from TCRdb remains unchecked. This CDR3 has 19 residues. CDR1 DFQATT and CDR2 SNEGSKA come from the germline V gene (reference sequence). The CDR3 sequence: CSAKNRADAGTSLTDTQYF.

This chain connects TRBV29-1 to TRBJ2-7. Germline V gives CDR1 SQVTM, CDR2 ANQGSEA. The CDR3 contains 13 residues. The CDR3 loop reads CSAYGWNSYEQYF.

The chain recombines TRBV7-9 with TRBJ1-3; TCRdb designates TRBD1, a call that cannot be tested without DNA. Germline CDR1 SEHNR, CDR2 FQNEAQ (reference sequence). The CDR3 is 18 amino acids. CDR3 amino acids: CASTTSWERTGSGNTIYF.

CDR3 amino acids: CASSPGTANTGELFF. The chain couples TRBV7-6 to TRBJ2-2; TCRdb's D gene call, TRBD1, goes unchecked for lack of DNA. CDR1 and CDR2 (germline): SGHVS, FNYEAQ. The CDR3 runs 15 residues.

The rearrangement joins TRBV29-1 to TRBJ2-1; the D call of TRBD1 rests on TCRdb alone, since no DNA is present to check it. This CDR3 has 14 residues. Germline CDR1 reads SQVTM; CDR2 reads ANQGSEA. The CDR3 spells CSVGSDRGYNEQFF.

This sequence joins TRBV20-1 and TRBJ1-1. Germline lookup yields CDR1 DFQATT and CDR2 SNEGSKA (reference sequence). The CDR3 extends over 11 amino acids. Here the CDR3 reads CSARGGTEAFF.

The chain combines TRBV6-2 or TRBV6-3 with TRBJ2-3. This CDR3 spans 16 amino acids. Germline V gene data show CDR1 as MNHEY and CDR2 as SVGEGT. This CDR3 reads CASRLRMGARTDTQYF.

CDR3 loop: CSARDPAQANTGELFF. The V and J genes are TRBV20-1 and TRBJ2-2; there is no DNA to check the TCRdb D call of TRBD2. Germline V lookup: CDR1 DFQATT, CDR2 SNEGSKA (reference sequence). The CDR3 loop spans 16 amino acids.

V usage is TRBV7-9 and J usage is TRBJ2-7; the TCRdb call, TRBD1, lacks DNA for checking. This CDR3 is 15 amino acids long. Looked up from germline, CDR1 is SEHNR and CDR2 is FQNEAQ (reference sequence). CDR3 region: CASSSDRGGVNEQYF.

This rearrangement joins TRBV20-1 to TRBJ2-7; TCRdb's assignment of TRBD1 cannot be checked, as there is no DNA. Germline CDR1 DFQATT, CDR2 SNEGSKA (reference sequence). The CDR3 extends over 15 amino acids. CDR3: CSARSVEGARHEQYF.

The V call is TRBV5-6, the J call TRBJ2-4; TCRdb outputs TRBD2, but without DNA this stays unchecked. The CDR3 is 18 amino acids. Germline loops: CDR1 SGHDT, CDR2 YYEEEE. The CDR3 here is CASNWGTSPDIAKNIQYF.

This chain connects TRBV6-5 to TRBJ1-1; there is no DNA to check the TCRdb D call of TRBD1. From germline, CDR1 is MNHEY and CDR2 SVGAGI. This CDR3 is 16 amino acids long. CDR3 protein: CASSYSNGQRGTEAFF.

The chain couples TRBV7-2 to TRBJ2-7. This CDR3 is built from 15 residues. Germline CDR1 and CDR2: SGHTA and FQGNSA. The CDR3 protein is CASSLFRDPSYEQYF.